The 30 T cell receptor beta chains given below trace back to one sample, sequenced in a study of early T cells in non-severe SARS-CoV-2 infection. Via MiXCR, TCRdb re-called the 5' RACE reads, giving one row per CDR3 protein. The sample records just over 70,000 distinct CDR3 sequences, roughly an eighth being singletons. Sequencing was carried out using whole blood. The source is an adult who was a healthcare worker with PCR-confirmed SARS-CoV-2 infection or an uninfected control (not recorded which).

This clonotype was picked up many times. The gene calls are TRBV28 and TRBJ1-1; tentatively, D is TRBD1 (6 bases). CDR1 is MDHEN, CDR2 SYDVKM, per germline. The length of the CDR3 is 14 residues. V was clipped by 1 base and J by 4 bases, with 10 bases between them. CDR3 sequence: CASSLLQGGTEAFF. The CDR3 DNA sequence: TGTGCCAGCAGTTTATTACAGGGAGGCACTGAAGCTTTCTTT. The complete variable domain, with remaining parts taken from reference TRBV28 and TRBJ1-1, reads DVKVTQSSRYLVKRTGEKVFLECVQDMDHENMFWYRQDPGLGLRLIYFSYDVKMKEKGDIPEGYSVSREKKERFSLILESASTNQTSMYLCASSLLQGGTEAFFGQGTRLTVV.

CDR3 sequence: CASSTPLYEQYF. CDR3 bases: TGTGCCAGCAGTACCCCTCTCTACGAGCAGTACTTC. This chain uses TRBV28 with TRBJ2-7; D gene uncertain. CDR1 is MDHEN and CDR2 is SYDVKM in the germline V gene. Trimming cost V 5 bases and J 3 bases, with 8 bases left between them. This CDR3 contains 12 residues.

The table lists this clonotype with many counts. The rearrangement joins TRBV12-3 or TRBV12-4 to TRBJ2-1; D uncertain. The length of the CDR3 is 12 residues. Deletions cut 3 bases from V and 8 bases from J, with 8 bases between. The CDR3 nucleotides read TGTGCCAGCAGTTTCAAAGGCGATGAGCAGTTCTTC. This encodes CASSFKGDEQFF.

In its sample, this clonotype was seen many times. The J gene is TRBJ1-4, the V gene TRBV6-5; 7 positions match TRBD1. The junction had 2 bases not matched to a gene; V was cut back by 5 bases and J by 5 bases. In germline, CDR1 is MNHEY, CDR2 SVGAGI. This CDR3 region has 13 residues. CDR3 sequence: CASSRQGNEKLFF. The CDR3, as DNA: TGTGCCAGCAGTCGACAGGGAAATGAAAAACTGTTTTTT.

At least ten counts were recorded for this clonotype. This chain joins TRBV11-2 and TRBJ2-1; D is perhaps TRBD1 (6 bases). V shed 5 bases and J shed 10 bases, with 12 bases lying between them. This CDR3 is 12 amino acids long. The germline CDR1 and CDR2 sequences are SGHAT and FQNNGV. The CDR3 region has the DNA TGTGCCAGCAGCCTCGGGACATTCGAGCAGTTCTTC. It codes for CASSLGTFEQFF.

This clonotype was recorded at least ten times. This chain links TRBV15 with TRBJ1-2; unclear D gene. CDR1 and CDR2 (germline): LNHNV, YYDKDF (reference sequence). The CDR3 spans 15 residues. V shed 5 bases and J shed 4 bases, with 17 bases lying between them. Here the CDR3 reads CATSGTEVPAYGYTF. The CDR3 nucleotides are TGTGCCACCAGCGGCACGGAGGTACCCGCCTATGGCTACACCTTC.

This clonotype was recorded at least ten times. The CDR3 nucleotides are TGTGCCAGCAGTTACAACCAAGGGGCTGAAGCTTTCTTT. Protein sequence: CASSYNQGAEAFF. The chain is built from TRBV6-6 and TRBJ1-1; D possibly corresponds to TRBD1 (5 bases). CDR1 MNHNY and CDR2 SVGAGI come from the germline V gene (reference sequence). The CDR3 contains 13 residues. Trimming removed 2 bases at V and 6 bases at J, with 10 bases between.

This clonotype was seen repeatedly, ten times or more. This sequence joins TRBV25-1 and TRBJ1-5; no definite D call. Deletions cut 3 bases from V and 4 bases from J, with 4 bases between. CDR1 is MGHDK, CDR2 SYGVNS, per germline. This CDR3 spans 12 amino acids. The CDR3 DNA sequence: TGTGCCAGCAGTGAGGATAATCAGCCCCAGCATTTT. Protein: CASSEDNQPQHF.

This clonotype appeared many times. J is TRBJ2-1 and V is TRBV27, with unresolved D. V lost 8 bases and J lost 6, with 8 bases in between. Germline CDR1 is MNHEY and CDR2 is SMNVEV (reference sequence). The CDR3 has 11 residues. CDR3 in DNA: TGTGCCAGCTGGTGGGGCAATGAGCAGTTCTTC. Translated, it gives CASWWGNEQFF.

The V call is TRBV29-1, the J call TRBJ2-5, with TRBD2 identical over 7 bases. The CDR3 consists of 12 residues. V shed 4 bases, J shed 5 bases, and the junction held 4 bases outside the gene matches. CDR1 is SQVTM and CDR2 is ANQGSEA in the germline V gene. Written as DNA, the CDR3 is TGCAGCGTTGGAGGACTAGGGGAGACCCAGTACTTC. Translating gives CSVGGLGETQYF.

This clonotype was recorded many times. The chain joins TRBV12-3 or TRBV12-4 to TRBJ1-6; 7 bases are a match to TRBD1. This CDR3 has 13 amino acids. J gave up 9 bases and V 6 bases, and 5 bases lay outside the gene matches. The CDR3 nucleotides are TGTGCCAGCAGCCCTAGACAGGGTTCACCCCTCCACTTT. It translates to CASSPRQGSPLHF.

The sample holds many counts of this clonotype. The chain recombines TRBV28 with TRBJ2-1, with 7 nucleotides matching TRBD2. The ends lost 1 base at V and 5 bases at J; junction bases unmatched: 8. The germline gives CDR1 MDHEN, CDR2 SYDVKM. This CDR3 comprises 16 residues. CDR3 nucleotide sequence: TGTGCCAGCAGTTTATCTTGGCGGGAGTCTAACAATGAGCAGTTCTTC. It encodes CASSLSWRESNNEQFF.

The chain joins TRBV29-1 to TRBJ1-1, with TRBD1 matching 7 bases. The V gene end was trimmed by 8 bases and the J gene end by 1 base; junction bases not matched to a gene: 4. Germline CDR1 reads SQVTM; CDR2 reads ANQGSEA. The CDR3 consists of 12 residues. CDR3 sequence: CSTRTGNTEAFF. Here the CDR3 DNA reads TGCAGCACGAGGACAGGGAACACTGAAGCTTTCTTT.

The chain recombines TRBV6-1 with TRBJ2-7, with D possibly TRBD1 on 6 matching bases. CDR1 and CDR2 from the germline V gene are MNHNS and SASEGT. There are 16 residues in the CDR3. Trimming took off 4 bases at V and 4 bases at J, with 20 bases between the two ends. In DNA form, the CDR3 reads TGTGCCAGCAGTGCTAGTTACAGGGCCACGGGGTACGAGCAGTACTTC. Protein sequence: CASSASYRATGYEQYF.

The chain carries TRBV12-3 or TRBV12-4 and TRBJ1-2, with 7 bases that match TRBD1. The V segment lost 5 bases and the J segment 3 bases; nucleotides outside the gene matches: 6. The CDR3 contains 14 residues. The chain's CDR3 is CASSPRTGHYGYTF. The CDR3 bases are TGTGCCAGCAGTCCACGGACAGGCCACTATGGCTACACCTTC.

This clonotype appeared many times. The V call is TRBV6-4, the J call TRBJ2-3, with 12 positions matching TRBD2. Germline CDR1 MRHNA, CDR2 SNTAGT. V shed 6 bases and J 0 bases; nucleotides not matched to a gene: 13. This CDR3 contains 19 residues. The CDR3 DNA reads TGTGCCAGCAGCCGGACTAGCGGGGTGGACCGGGTTAGCACAGATACGCAGTATTTT. Translating gives CASSRTSGVDRVSTDTQYF.

This clonotype has just one count. The chain joins TRBV12-3 or TRBV12-4 to TRBJ2-7, with TRBD1 matching 7 bases. This CDR3 is 13 amino acids long. V lost 5 bases to trimming and J lost 4 bases; unmatched junction nucleotides: 5. Written as DNA, the CDR3 is TGTGCCAGCAGTAGGGGACAGAGGTACGAGCAGTACTTC. Residues: CASSRGQRYEQYF.

This clonotype was observed a handful of times. The gene calls are TRBV29-1 and TRBJ2-7, with 7 bases fitting TRBD1. The CDR3 is 12 residues long. Germline V gives CDR1 SQVTM, CDR2 ANQGSEA. The trim removed 2 bases at V and 3 bases at J, leaving 1 base unmatched. In DNA, the CDR3 is TGCAGCGTTGAAACAGGGGTCTACGAGCAGTACTTC. The encoded protein is CSVETGVYEQYF.

Turning to this clonotype: Possible read error: a much larger clone is one base away. The rearrangement links TRBV20-1 to TRBJ1-1; no definite D call. The length of the CDR3 is 11 residues. Trimming stripped 1 base from V and 7 bases from J, with 7 bases between. Per germline, CDR1 DFQATT and CDR2 SNEGSKA (reference sequence). This chain's CDR3 is CSARVRDEAFF. Written as DNA, the CDR3 is TGCAGTGCTAGAGTGCGGGATGAAGCTTTCTTT.

This clonotype came up many times. The V call is TRBV20-1, the J call TRBJ1-1, with 7 bases that match TRBD1. The CDR3 sequence is 11 residues long. V lost 5 bases and J lost 4; bases outside the gene matches: 1. Germline V CDR1 and CDR2: DFQATT, SNEGSKA (reference sequence). Here the CDR3 DNA reads TGCAGTGCTGAGGGGGCCACTGAAGCTTTCTTT. Residues: CSAEGATEAFF.

J is TRBJ2-1 and V is TRBV13; TRBD1 or TRBD2 may be the D gene (5 bases each). The germline V and J ends were trimmed by 5 bases and 7 bases, with 15 bases remaining between them. Germline V lookup: CDR1 PRHDT, CDR2 FYEKMQ (reference sequence). The length of the CDR3 is 14 residues. The CDR3 loop is CASSRLMGENEQFF. The CDR3 region has the DNA TGTGCCAGCAGCCGCCTCATGGGGGAGAATGAGCAGTTCTTC.

This clonotype came up many times. The chain links TRBV7-2 to TRBJ2-1, with D unclear. Germline V CDR1 and CDR2: SGHTA, FQGNSA. V was trimmed by 4 bases and J by 4 bases, leaving 17 bases between them. The CDR3 runs 16 residues. CDR3 nucleotides: TGTGCCAGCAGCTCCCTTGAAGTTTACTCTTACAATGAGCAGTTCTTC. Amino acids: CASSSLEVYSYNEQFF.

CDR3 residues: CASIQGLAGGYRGTDTQYF. In DNA, the CDR3 is TGTGCCAGCATACAAGGACTAGCGGGAGGGTACCGCGGCACAGATACGCAGTATTTT. This sequence joins TRBV28 and TRBJ2-3; 15 bases agree with TRBD2. The CDR3 runs 19 residues. The germline CDR1 and CDR2 sequences are MDHEN and SYDVKM. With V trimmed by 7 bases and J by 1 base, 12 bases remained unmatched. The variable domain in full, with the rest retrieved from reference TRBV28 and TRBJ2-3, is DVKVTQSSRYLVKRTGEKVFLECVQDMDHENMFWYRQDPGLGLRLIYFSYDVKMKEKGDIPEGYSVSREKKERFSLILESASTNQTSMYLCASIQGLAGGYRGTDTQYFGPGTRLTVL.

This clonotype showed up many times. The DNA for the CDR3 is TGTGCCAGTAGTATAGCCGGGACTAGCGGGGGGAACAATGAGCAGTTCTTC. Its translation is CASSIAGTSGGNNEQFF. The V gene is TRBV19, the J gene TRBJ2-1; 15 nucleotides match TRBD2. J lost 5 bases, V lost 1 base, and 3 bases had no gene match. The V gene's germline CDR1 is LNHDA and CDR2 SQIVND (reference sequence). There are 17 residues in the CDR3.

Ten or more counts support this clonotype. Here the CDR3 DNA reads TGTGCCAGCAGTTACTCGACGGTCGTTGGTTCCGCTGGGGCCAACGTCCTGACTTTC. It translates to CASSYSTVVGSAGANVLTF. The chain uses TRBV6-5 and TRBJ2-6; D uncertain. Between the trimmed V and J ends, which lost 0 bases and 2 bases, there was a span of 17 bases. The CDR3 extends over 19 amino acids. CDR1 and CDR2 from the germline V gene are MNHEY and SVGAGI.

The chain uses TRBV12-3 or TRBV12-4 and TRBJ2-2; TRBD2 matches 14 bases. This CDR3 contains 16 residues. V gave up 6 bases and J gave up 4 bases; unmatched junction bases: 4. The CDR3 nucleotides read TGTGCCAGCAGCCCGGGACTAGCGGGAGTCACCGGGGAGCTGTTTTTT. Translated: CASSPGLAGVTGELFF.

This clonotype has ten or more counts. This chain uses TRBV28 with TRBJ1-5, with a possible D match to TRBD1 (5 bases). Germline CDR1 reads MDHEN; CDR2 reads SYDVKM. The CDR3 has 15 residues. Trimming removed 5 bases from V and 2 bases from J, with 13 bases in between. DNA for the CDR3: TGTGCCAGCAGTCAGGGACGCAGGGGCAATCAGCCCCAGCATTTT. Translating it yields CASSQGRRGNQPQHF.

CDR3 coding DNA: TGCAGCGTTGATGGTTCGCACTCCTACAATGAGCAGTTCTTC. This gives the protein CSVDGSHSYNEQFF. The genes are TRBV29-1 and TRBJ2-1; D unclear. Germline CDR1 reads SQVTM; CDR2 reads ANQGSEA. Trimming removed 3 bases at V and 0 bases at J, with 9 bases between. The CDR3 consists of 14 residues.

This clonotype has at least ten counts. The CDR3 here is CASSLGRGPVYGYTF. CDR3 coding DNA: TGTGCCAGCAGCTTAGGCAGGGGGCCAGTCTATGGCTACACCTTC. The chain recombines TRBV7-9 with TRBJ1-2; 8 bases match TRBD1. This CDR3 region has 15 residues. The junction had 5 bases not matched to a gene; V was cut back by 1 base and J by 4 bases. Looked up from germline, CDR1 is SEHNR and CDR2 is FQNEAQ (reference sequence).

This clonotype was found many times. The chain combines TRBV28 with TRBJ2-7; TRBD2 agrees at 7 bases. The V segment lost 0 bases and the J segment 6 bases; nucleotides outside the gene matches: 8. The CDR3 is made up of 15 amino acids. From germline, CDR1 is MDHEN and CDR2 SYDVKM. The DNA for the CDR3 is TGTGCCAGCAGTTTATGGGCAGGGAGGGGTTCCGAGCAGTACTTC. This encodes CASSLWAGRGSEQYF.